The 4 T cell receptor beta chains reported below all come from one sample, sequenced in a study of T cells in Graves' hyperthyroidism and ophthalmopathy. Amplified TCR beta CDR3 regions came from RNA transcripts. First-round RT-PCR targeting the TCR CDR3 was performed with the HTBI primer set. A single record per CDR3 protein comes from TCRdb applying MiXCR to the multiplex PCR reads. The sample contains fewer than 350,000 distinct CDR3 sequences, approximately 18% of which appear only once. The source material was blood. These receptors were collected from a middle-aged woman with Graves' ophthalmopathy.

This clonotype occurred many times. The rearrangement uses TRBV5-1 and TRBJ1-1; no clear D. The CDR3 is made up of 14 amino acids. Germline CDR1 reads SGHRS; CDR2 reads YFSETQ. V shed 4 bases and J shed 0 bases, with 10 bases lying between them. CDR3 in amino acids: CASSLQYMNTEAFF. In nucleotides, the CDR3 is TGCGCCAGCAGCCTGCAGTACATGAACACTGAAGCTTTCTTT.

This clonotype was counted many times. This chain connects TRBV6-5 to TRBJ1-2; D may be TRBD1 (6 bases). This CDR3 region has 15 residues. V was clipped by 2 bases and J by 0 bases, with 10 bases between them. CDR1 is MNHEY and CDR2 is SVGAGI in the germline V gene. CDR3 sequence: CASSYIQGPNYGYTF. In nucleotides, the CDR3 is TGTGCCAGCAGTTACATCCAGGGGCCTAACTATGGCTACACCTTC.

Many counts were recorded for this clonotype. The V gene is TRBV6-5, the J gene TRBJ1-1; TRBD1 matches at 8 bases. The CDR3 totals 16 residues. V shed 4 bases and J 3 bases; nucleotides not matched to a gene: 10. Germline CDR1 and CDR2: MNHEY and SVGAGI. The CDR3 here is CASSFLTVGQDTEAFF. CDR3 nucleotides: TGTGCCAGCAGTTTTCTAACAGTGGGACAGGACACTGAAGCTTTCTTT.

The gene calls are TRBV20-1 and TRBJ1-1, with 7 bases identical to TRBD1. Unmatched junction bases numbered 4, after V lost 2 bases and J lost 4 bases. The CDR3 has 13 residues. Germline V gives CDR1 DFQATT, CDR2 SNEGSKA (reference sequence). In DNA form, the CDR3 reads TGCAGTGCTAGACAGGGGGGGTTCACTGAAGCTTTCTTT. Translating gives CSARQGGFTEAFF.